This T cell receptor beta chain was recorded in a study of prognosis after radiotherapy for stage I lung cancer. This CDR3 has 12 residues. The germline CDR1 and CDR2 sequences are MNHEY and SVGAGI. With regard to this clonotype: Germline is not matched at one junction end, which may reflect a read error.

With two-round multiplex PCR, TCR beta CDR3 sequences were amplified from genomic DNA. First-round PCR, the initial amplification, used primers specific to each TRBV and TRBJ gene. TCRdb re-called the multiplex PCR reads with MiXCR, one entry per CDR3 protein. The sample has 50,000 to 75,000 distinct CDR3 sequences, approximately 25% seen once. The gene calls are TRBV6-5 and TRBJ2-7; D remains ambiguous. Sequences were derived from PBMCs, sampled before or after stereotactic body radiation therapy (not recorded which). This clonotype originated in a donor aged 50 or older with non-small cell lung cancer. The chain's CDR3 is CVSSSPPSEQYF. CDR3 nucleotides: TGTGTCAGCAGTTCCCCCCCTAGCGAGCAGTACTTC.